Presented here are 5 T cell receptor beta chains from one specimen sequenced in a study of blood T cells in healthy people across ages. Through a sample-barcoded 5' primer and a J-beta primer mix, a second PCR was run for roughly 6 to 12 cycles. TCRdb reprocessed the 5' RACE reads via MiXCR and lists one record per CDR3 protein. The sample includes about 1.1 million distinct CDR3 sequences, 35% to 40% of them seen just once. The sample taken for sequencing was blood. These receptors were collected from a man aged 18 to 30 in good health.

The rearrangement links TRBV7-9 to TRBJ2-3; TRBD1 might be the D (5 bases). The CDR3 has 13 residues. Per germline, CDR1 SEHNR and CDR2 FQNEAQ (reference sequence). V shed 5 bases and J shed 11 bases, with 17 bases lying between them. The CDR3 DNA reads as TGTGCCAGCAGCGTAGAGAACAGGCGCTTGCAGTATTTT. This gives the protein CASSVENRRLQYF.

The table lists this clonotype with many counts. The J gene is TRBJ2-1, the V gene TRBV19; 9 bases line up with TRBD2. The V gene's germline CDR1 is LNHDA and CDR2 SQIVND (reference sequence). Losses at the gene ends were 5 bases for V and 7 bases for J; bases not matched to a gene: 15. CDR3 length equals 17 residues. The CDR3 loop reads CASSPTSGFGAGNEQFF. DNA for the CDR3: TGTGCCAGTAGTCCTACTAGCGGGTTTGGGGCGGGGAATGAGCAGTTCTTC.

In DNA form, the CDR3 reads TGTGCCACCCCCTCCCCGTTAGCTCACTATGGCTACACCTTC. This encodes CATPSPLAHYGYTF. The J gene is TRBJ1-2, the V gene TRBV10-3; D gene ambiguous. Germline V gives CDR1 ENHRY, CDR2 SYGVKD. Trimming took 10 bases from V and 3 from J, leaving 18 bases between them. This CDR3 has 14 amino acids.

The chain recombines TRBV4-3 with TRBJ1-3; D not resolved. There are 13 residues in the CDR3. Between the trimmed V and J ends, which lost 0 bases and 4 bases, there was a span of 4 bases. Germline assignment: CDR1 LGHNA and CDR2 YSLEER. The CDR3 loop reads CASSQDQGNTIYF. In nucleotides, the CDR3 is TGCGCCAGCAGCCAAGACCAGGGAAACACCATATATTTT.

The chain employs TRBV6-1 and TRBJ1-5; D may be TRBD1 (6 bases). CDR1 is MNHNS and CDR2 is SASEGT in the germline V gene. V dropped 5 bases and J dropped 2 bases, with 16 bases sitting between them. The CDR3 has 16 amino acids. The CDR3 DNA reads TGTGCCAGCAGTTCCACCATAGCAGGGGGCAATCAGCCCCAGCATTTT. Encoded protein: CASSSTIAGGNQPQHF.